The text below deals with one T cell receptor (beta chain). The antigen is unknown. These data are taken from a study of cytomegalovirus exposure and HLA in healthy donors. Points from the study as a whole: For presence/absence analyses, sequencing depth was assumed to be roughly uniform across donors. Earlier results showed most TCR beta V segments being productive about 87% or about 30% of the time. Most CMV-associated TCR beta chains were later found to appear HLA-restricted.

The study ran its PCR with 60 Vbeta and 13 Jbeta primers. The assay was immunoSEQ multiplex PCR, and TCRdb's table has in-frame clones only and misses some. The data hold under 150,000 clones, with about 82% observed a single time. Trimming took 3 bases from V and 7 from J, leaving 24 bases between them. The CDR3 runs to 17 residues. Germline CDR1 reads MDHEN; CDR2 reads SYDVKM. The chain links TRBV28 to TRBJ1-1; D ambiguous. The sequenced material came from PBMCs. The source of this sequence is a young man in good health and CMV-seronegative. The CDR3 sequence: CASSFFVSFGDQIEAFF. The DNA for the CDR3 is TGTGCCAGCAGTTTTTTTGTGTCGTTCGGGGATCAGATTGAAGCTTTCTTT.